This record covers a single T cell receptor beta chain. Its antigen is currently not known. No much larger clone is present one base from it, and per-base qualities are unavailable. Inclusive of the bounding cysteine and phenylalanine, the CDR3 is 14 residues long. Left in the record is the CDR3 DNA by itself, 42 bases read in frame from the first base. This sample was included in a study of OX40 agonist ivuxolimab in advanced cancers. Context from the whole study: Ivuxolimab was a fully human IgG2 agonistic monoclonal antibody targeting the costimulatory receptor OX40 (CD134). Peripheral TCRbeta sequencing was intended to test whether TCR sequence diversity was altered and clonal T-cell expansion was caused by ivuxolimab. Of the approximately 54 patients in dose escalation, around 19 had hepatocellular carcinoma, about 15 had melanoma, 9 had renal cell carcinoma and 9 had head and neck cancer. Patients were allowed to have had prior anti-PD-1, anti-PD-L1 or anti-CTLA-4 therapy, and around two fifths of the dose-escalation patients had been treated with checkpoint inhibitors. Intravenous ivuxolimab was administered to patients every 2 weeks at six dose levels: 0.01, 0.1, 0.3, 1.5, 3 and 10 mg/kg. In the dose-escalation cohort, around four fifths of patients were male, and the mean age was 60 years with a range of roughly 20 to 80. Partial responses occurred in three dose-escalation patients, of whom one had hepatocellular carcinoma and two had cutaneous melanoma. The paper covers the monotherapy dose-escalation part of the phase I ivuxolimab trial, which included N ≈ 57 patients. The investigation overall reported the following: Partial responders in the 0.1-3.0 mg/kg groups had among the lowest normalized peripheral clonal expansion, especially among CD8+ T cells. Which antigens the clonally expanded peripheral T cells were specific for was not determined. At doses of 0.1 to 3.0 mg/kg, clonal expansion of both CD4+ and CD8+ blood T cells was observed from baseline to week 6. After ivuxolimab, more expanded clones were found on average in CD8+ T cells than in CD4+ T cells. Low levels of normalized T-cell clonal expansion were also seen in some patients who did not respond.

The trial excluded patients who had a history of autoimmune disease or who were on systemic immunosuppression. Peripheral blood for TCR sequencing was collected from all dose cohorts at baseline, on cycle 4 day 1, and on cycle 7 day 1. Samples came from an open-label, multicenter, first-in-human phase I dose-escalation trial of ivuxolimab. Adults with locally advanced or metastatic head and neck squamous cell, hepatocellular, melanoma or renal cell carcinoma were enrolled in the trial. CD4+ and CD8+ T cells were sorted separately from peripheral blood before TCR sequencing. For sequencing of the TCRbeta CDR3 region, genomic DNA was extracted from the sorted cells. The immunoSEQ Assay was used for sequencing of TCRbeta CDR3 regions. TCRdb provides this immuneACCESS table in a form limited to in-frame rearrangements. Some clones are lacking; in checked studies, under half of them reflect an unresolved V gene, and why the rest are absent is not known. The sample table records 35,000 to 45,000 clones; about 79% of these occur just once. The top ten clones comprise less than 30% of the sample.

The input for sequencing was CD4+ or CD8+ T cells sorted from blood, taken in a trial of the OX40 agonist ivuxolimab. The TCR sequence derives from an adult with an advanced solid tumor such as melanoma, head and neck, liver or kidney cancer. The sequence links TRBV21-1 to TRBJ2-7; the listed D gene, TRBD2, was not tested against the DNA. TRBV21-1 is given as a pseudogene. The CDR3 loop reads CASSKLAGEYEQYF. The sequenced DNA: TGTGCCAGCAGCAAACTGGCCGGGGAATACGAGCAGTACTTC.